This TCR beta chain comes out of a study of cytomegalovirus exposure and HLA in healthy donors. A remark on this clone: Antigen: not known.

V was shortened by 3 bases and J by 1 base, with 12 bases between the two germline ends. The CDR3 contains 15 residues. Germline CDR1 SGHRS, CDR2 YFSETQ. Study results and caveats: The Asian-associated ancestry cluster reportedly had fewer N-insertions than the approximately 670-donor mean in a later analysis. The classifier, whose performance was assessed in both the original and validation cohorts, reportedly diagnosed cytomegalovirus status with high specificity and sensitivity. A further, later analysis showed that HLA-associated TCR beta chains (compared with equally common others) were more clonally expanded.

The study ran its PCR with 60 Vbeta and 13 Jbeta primers. Sequencing was performed with immunoSEQ multiplex PCR; in TCRdb, only in-frame clones are kept and a portion is missing. The sample lists some 97,000 clones; 70% to 85% were seen once. The sample comprised PBMCs. This sequence was found in a woman between 18 and 29 years old in good health and CMV-seronegative. The chain combines TRBV5-1 with TRBJ2-3, with D tentatively TRBD1 (6 bases). The CDR3 DNA is TGCGCCAGCAGCTCGGACAGTCCTGGCACAGATACGCAGTATTTT. Its translation is CASSSDSPGTDTQYF.